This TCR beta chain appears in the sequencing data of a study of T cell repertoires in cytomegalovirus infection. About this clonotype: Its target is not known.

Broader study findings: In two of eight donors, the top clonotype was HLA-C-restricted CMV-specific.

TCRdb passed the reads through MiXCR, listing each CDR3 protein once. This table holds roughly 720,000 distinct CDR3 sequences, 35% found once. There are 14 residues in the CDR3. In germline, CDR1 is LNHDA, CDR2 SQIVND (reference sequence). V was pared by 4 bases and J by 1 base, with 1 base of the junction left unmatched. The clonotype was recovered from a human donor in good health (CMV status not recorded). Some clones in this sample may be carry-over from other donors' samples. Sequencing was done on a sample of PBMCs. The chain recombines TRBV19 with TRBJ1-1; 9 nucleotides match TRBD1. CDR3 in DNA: TGTGCCAGTAGTAACAGGGGGCGGAACACTGAAGCTTTCTTT. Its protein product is CASSNRGRNTEAFF.